This T cell receptor beta chain was captured by sequencing in a study of OX40 agonist ivuxolimab in advanced cancers. At the level of the study: At doses from 0.01 to 10 mg/kg, patients were given intravenous ivuxolimab every 2 weeks. Subjects had a mean age of 60 years, with a range of about 20 to 85; more than 70% were male. Three patients showed partial responses: one hepatocellular carcinoma and two cutaneous melanoma cases.

A remark on this clone: Its target is unknown.

The protocol was immunoSEQ multiplex PCR, while the TCRdb copy is restricted to in-frame clones and leaves out a portion. The table shows approximately 60,000 clones, with approximately 86% occurring only once. General study results and limits: On average, a greater number of expanded clones characterised CD8+ T cells relative to CD4+.

This CDR3 comprises 12 residues. Germline V gene lookup returns CDR1 SQVTM and CDR2 ANQGSEA. Trimming stripped 8 bases from V and 8 bases from J, with 16 bases between. Sequencing used CD4+ or CD8+ T cells sorted from blood, obtained in a trial of the OX40 agonist ivuxolimab. The TCR comes from an adult with an advanced solid tumor such as melanoma, head and neck, liver or kidney cancer. The V call is TRBV29-1, the J call TRBJ2-1, with D maybe TRBD1 (5 bases). The CDR3 reads CSTRTNPYEQFF. CDR3 coding DNA: TGCAGCACCCGGACAAATCCCTATGAGCAGTTCTTC.